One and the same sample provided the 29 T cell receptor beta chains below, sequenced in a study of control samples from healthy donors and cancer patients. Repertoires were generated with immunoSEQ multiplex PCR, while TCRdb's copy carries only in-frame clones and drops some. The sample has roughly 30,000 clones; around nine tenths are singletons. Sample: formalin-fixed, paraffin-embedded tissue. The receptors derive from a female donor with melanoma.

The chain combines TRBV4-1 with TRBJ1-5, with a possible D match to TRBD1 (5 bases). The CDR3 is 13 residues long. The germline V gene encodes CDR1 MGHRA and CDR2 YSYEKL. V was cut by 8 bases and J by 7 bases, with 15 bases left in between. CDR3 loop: CASGQTERQPQHF. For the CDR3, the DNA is TGCGCCAGCGGTCAGACAGAACGCCAGCCCCAGCATTTT.

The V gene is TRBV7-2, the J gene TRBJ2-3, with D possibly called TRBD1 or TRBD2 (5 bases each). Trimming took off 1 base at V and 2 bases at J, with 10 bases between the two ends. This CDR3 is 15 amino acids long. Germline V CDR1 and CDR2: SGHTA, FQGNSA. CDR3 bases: TGTGCCAGCAGCTTAGGGTTGGGGACCACAGATACGCAGTATTTT. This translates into CASSLGLGTTDTQYF.

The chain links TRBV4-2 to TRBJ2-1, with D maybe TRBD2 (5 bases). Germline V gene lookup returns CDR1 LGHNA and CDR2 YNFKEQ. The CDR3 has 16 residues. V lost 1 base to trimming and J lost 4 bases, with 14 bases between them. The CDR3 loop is CASSQVVSGLYNEQFF. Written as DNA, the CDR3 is TGTGCCAGCAGCCAAGTCGTCTCCGGACTTTACAATGAGCAGTTCTTC.

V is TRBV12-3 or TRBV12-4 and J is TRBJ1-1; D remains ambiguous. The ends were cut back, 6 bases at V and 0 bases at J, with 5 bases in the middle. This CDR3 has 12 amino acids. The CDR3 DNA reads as TGTGCCAGCAGAAGACTGAACACTGAAGCTTTCTTT. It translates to CASRRLNTEAFF.

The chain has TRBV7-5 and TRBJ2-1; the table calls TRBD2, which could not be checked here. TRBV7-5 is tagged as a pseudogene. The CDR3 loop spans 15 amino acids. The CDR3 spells CVRKASGLGNNEQFF. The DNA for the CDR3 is TGTGTCAGAAAAGCTAGCGGGCTAGGAAACAATGAGCAGTTCTTC.

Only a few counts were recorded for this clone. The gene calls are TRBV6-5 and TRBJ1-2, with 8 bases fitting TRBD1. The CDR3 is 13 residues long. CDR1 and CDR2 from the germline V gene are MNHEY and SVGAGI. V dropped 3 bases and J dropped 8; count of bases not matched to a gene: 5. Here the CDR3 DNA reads TGTGCCAGCAGTTATGGACAGGGTCGGGGCTACACCTTC. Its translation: CASSYGQGRGYTF.

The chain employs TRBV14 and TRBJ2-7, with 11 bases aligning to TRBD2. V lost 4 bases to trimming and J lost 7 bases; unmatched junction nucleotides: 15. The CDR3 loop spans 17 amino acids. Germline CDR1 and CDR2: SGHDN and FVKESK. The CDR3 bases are TGTGCCAGCAGCCGAGCGGGACTAGCGGCGACCTACGGGGAGCAGTACTTC. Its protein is CASSRAGLAATYGEQYF.

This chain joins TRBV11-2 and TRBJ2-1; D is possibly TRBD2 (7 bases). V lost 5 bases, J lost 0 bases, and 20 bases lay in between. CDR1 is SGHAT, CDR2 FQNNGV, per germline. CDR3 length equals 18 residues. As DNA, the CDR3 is TGTGCCAGCAGCACCCCCCGGGGGGCGGGGGACTCCTACAATGAGCAGTTCTTC. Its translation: CASSTPRGAGDSYNEQFF. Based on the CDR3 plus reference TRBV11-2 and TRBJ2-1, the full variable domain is EAGVAQSPRYKIIEKRQSVAFWCNPISGHATLYWYQQILGQGPKLLIQFQNNGVVDDSQLPKDRFSAERLKGVDSTLKIQPAKLEDSAVYLCASSTPRGAGDSYNEQFFGPGTRLTVL.

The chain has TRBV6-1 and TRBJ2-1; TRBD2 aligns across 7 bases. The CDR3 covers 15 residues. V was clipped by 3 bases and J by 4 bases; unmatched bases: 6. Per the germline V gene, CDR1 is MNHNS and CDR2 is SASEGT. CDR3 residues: CASSEDSRGYNEQFF. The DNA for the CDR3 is TGTGCCAGCAGTGAGGACTCGCGGGGGTACAATGAGCAGTTCTTC.

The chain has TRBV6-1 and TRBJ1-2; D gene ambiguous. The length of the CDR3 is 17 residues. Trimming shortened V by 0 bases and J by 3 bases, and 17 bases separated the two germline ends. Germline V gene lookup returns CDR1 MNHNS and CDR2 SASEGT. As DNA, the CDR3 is TGTGCCAGCAGTGAAGCGGGAAGCACAGCTATTTACTATGGCTACACCTTC. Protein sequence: CASSEAGSTAIYYGYTF.

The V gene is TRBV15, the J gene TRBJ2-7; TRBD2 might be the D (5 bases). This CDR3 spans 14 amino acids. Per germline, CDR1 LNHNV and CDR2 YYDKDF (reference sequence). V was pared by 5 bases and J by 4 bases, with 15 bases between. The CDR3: CATSRRDLMYEQYF. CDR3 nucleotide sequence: TGTGCCACCAGCCGACGGGATCTCATGTACGAGCAGTACTTC.

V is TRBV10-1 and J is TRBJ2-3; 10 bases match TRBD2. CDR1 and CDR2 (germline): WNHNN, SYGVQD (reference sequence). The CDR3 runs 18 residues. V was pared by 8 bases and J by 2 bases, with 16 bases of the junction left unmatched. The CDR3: CASGPNRGLAEITDTQYF. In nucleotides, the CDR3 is TGCGCCAGCGGGCCGAACCGCGGACTAGCGGAGATCACAGATACGCAGTATTTT.

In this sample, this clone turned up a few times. The CDR3 is CASSSAVSTEAFF. CDR3 sequence (DNA): TGTGCCAGCAGCTCGGCCGTGAGCACTGAAGCTTTCTTT. V and J are TRBV5-4 and TRBJ1-1; no clear D gene. The V end was cut by 3 bases, the J end by 4 bases, with 10 bases between. The CDR3 runs to 13 residues. Germline values: CDR1 SGHNT, CDR2 YYREEE (reference sequence).

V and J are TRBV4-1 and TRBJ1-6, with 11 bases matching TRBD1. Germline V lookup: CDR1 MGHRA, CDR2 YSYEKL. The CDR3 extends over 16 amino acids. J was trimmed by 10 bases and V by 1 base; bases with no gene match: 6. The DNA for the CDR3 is TGCGCCAGCAGCCAAGTTTGGACAGGGGGCTTGTCACCCCTCCACTTT. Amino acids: CASSQVWTGGLSPLHF.

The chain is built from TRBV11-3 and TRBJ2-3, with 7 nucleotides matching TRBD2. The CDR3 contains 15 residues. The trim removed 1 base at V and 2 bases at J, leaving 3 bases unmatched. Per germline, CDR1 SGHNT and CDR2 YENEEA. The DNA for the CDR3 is TGTGCCAGCAGCTTAGGAGGGACTACCACAGATACGCAGTATTTT. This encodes CASSLGGTTTDTQYF.

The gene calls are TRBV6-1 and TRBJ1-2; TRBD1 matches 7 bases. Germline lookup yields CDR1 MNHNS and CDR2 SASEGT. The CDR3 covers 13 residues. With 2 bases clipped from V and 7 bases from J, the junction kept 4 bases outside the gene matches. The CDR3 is CASSESGGSGYTF. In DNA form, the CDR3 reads TGTGCCAGCAGTGAATCAGGGGGGTCTGGCTACACCTTC.

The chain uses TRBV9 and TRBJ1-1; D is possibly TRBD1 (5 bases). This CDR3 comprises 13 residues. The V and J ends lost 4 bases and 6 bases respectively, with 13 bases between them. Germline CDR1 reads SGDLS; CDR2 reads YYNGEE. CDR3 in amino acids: CASSSRGRAEAFF. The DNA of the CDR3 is TGTGCCAGCAGCTCGAGGGGCAGGGCTGAAGCTTTCTTT.

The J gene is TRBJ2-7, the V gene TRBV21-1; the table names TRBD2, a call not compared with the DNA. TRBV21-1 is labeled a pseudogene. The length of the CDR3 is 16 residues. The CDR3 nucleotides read TGTGCCAGCAGCAAAGTGGCGCTAGCGGTCTCCTACGAGCAGTACTTC. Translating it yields CASSKVALAVSYEQYF.

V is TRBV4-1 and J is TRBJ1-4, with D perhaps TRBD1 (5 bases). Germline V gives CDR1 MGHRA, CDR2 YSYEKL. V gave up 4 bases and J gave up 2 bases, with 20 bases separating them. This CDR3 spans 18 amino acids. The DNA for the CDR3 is TGCGCCAGCAGCCCGGGGAGTGGGGGTGGTGGGACTAATGAAAAACTGTTTTTT. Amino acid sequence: CASSPGSGGGGTNEKLFF.

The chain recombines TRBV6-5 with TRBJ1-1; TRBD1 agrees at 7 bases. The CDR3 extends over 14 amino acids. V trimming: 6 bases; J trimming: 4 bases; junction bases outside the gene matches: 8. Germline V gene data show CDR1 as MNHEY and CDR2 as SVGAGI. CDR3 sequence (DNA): TGTGCCAGCAGCAGGAACCACAGGGGCACTGAAGCTTTCTTT. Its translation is CASSRNHRGTEAFF.

CDR3 region: CASSYNEQFF. Written as DNA, the CDR3 is TGTGCCAGCTCCTACAATGAGCAGTTCTTC. This chain uses TRBV6-5 with TRBJ2-1; D gene uncertain. Trimming pared 8 bases from V and 1 base from J, leaving 0 bases between. CDR1 MNHEY and CDR2 SVGAGI come from the germline V gene. This CDR3 is 10 amino acids long.

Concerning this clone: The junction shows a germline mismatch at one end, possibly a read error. The CDR3 coding sequence is TGTGCCAGCAACTTAATGGCAGGGCGGAACACTGAAGCTTTCTTT. Encoded protein: CASNLMAGRNTEAFF. The chain is built from TRBV11-2 and TRBJ1-1; D is possibly TRBD1 (5 bases). Germline CDR1 is SGHAT and CDR2 is FQNNGV. This CDR3 has 15 amino acids.

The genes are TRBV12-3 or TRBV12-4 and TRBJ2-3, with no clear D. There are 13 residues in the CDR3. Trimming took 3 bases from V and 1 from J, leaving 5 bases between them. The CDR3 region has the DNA TGTGCCAGCAGTTTTGGAGGCACAGATACGCAGTATTTT. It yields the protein CASSFGGTDTQYF.

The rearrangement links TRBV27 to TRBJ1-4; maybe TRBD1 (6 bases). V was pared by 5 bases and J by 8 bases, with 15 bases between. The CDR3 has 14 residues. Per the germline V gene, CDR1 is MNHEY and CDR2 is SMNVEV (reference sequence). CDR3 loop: CASSKQGGREKLFF. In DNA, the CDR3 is TGTGCCAGCAGTAAACAAGGGGGGCGGGAAAAACTGTTTTTT.

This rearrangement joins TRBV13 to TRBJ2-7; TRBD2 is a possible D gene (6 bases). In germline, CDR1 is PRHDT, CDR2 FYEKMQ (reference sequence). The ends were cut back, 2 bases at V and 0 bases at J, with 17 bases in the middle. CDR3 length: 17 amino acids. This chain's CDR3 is CASSLRRDRDFSYEQYF. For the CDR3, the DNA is TGTGCCAGCAGCTTAAGGCGGGACCGGGACTTCTCCTACGAGCAGTACTTC.

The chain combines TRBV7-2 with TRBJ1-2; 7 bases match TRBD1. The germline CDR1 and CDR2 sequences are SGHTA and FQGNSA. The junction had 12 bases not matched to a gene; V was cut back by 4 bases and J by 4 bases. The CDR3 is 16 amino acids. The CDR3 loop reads CASSSPRGQAGYGYTF. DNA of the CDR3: TGTGCCAGCAGCTCCCCTAGAGGACAGGCAGGCTATGGCTACACCTTC. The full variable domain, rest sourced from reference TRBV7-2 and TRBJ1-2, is GAGVSQSPSNKVTEKGKDVELRCDPISGHTALYWYRQSLGQGLEFLIYFQGNSAPDKSGLPSDRFSAERTGGSVSTLTIQRTQQEDSAVYLCASSSPRGQAGYGYTFGSGTRLTVV.

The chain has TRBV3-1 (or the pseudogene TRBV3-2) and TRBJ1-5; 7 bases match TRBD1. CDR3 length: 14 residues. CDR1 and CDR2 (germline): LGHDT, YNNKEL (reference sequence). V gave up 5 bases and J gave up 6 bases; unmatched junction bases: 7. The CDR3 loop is CASSETGFGQPQHF. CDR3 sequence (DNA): TGTGCCAGCAGCGAGACAGGGTTTGGTCAGCCCCAGCATTTT.

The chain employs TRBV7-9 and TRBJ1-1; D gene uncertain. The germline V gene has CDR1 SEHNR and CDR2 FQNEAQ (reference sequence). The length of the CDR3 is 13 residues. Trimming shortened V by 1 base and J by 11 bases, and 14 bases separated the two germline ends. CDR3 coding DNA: TGTGCCAGCAGCTTAGGGGCAGAGGGTGAGGCTTTCTTT. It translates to CASSLGAEGEAFF.

The CDR3: CAWTPQGHLNTEAFF. The CDR3 DNA reads TGTGCCTGGACCCCCCAGGGACACCTGAACACTGAAGCTTTCTTT. The chain uses TRBV30 and TRBJ1-1; D possibly corresponds to TRBD1 (6 bases). V was cut by 4 bases and J by 0 bases, with 15 bases left in between. The CDR3 is made up of 15 amino acids. Germline V gene lookup returns CDR1 GTSNPN and CDR2 SVGIG (reference sequence).